The following is a TCR beta chain sequence with its context. The CDR3 has 17 residues. Germline CDR1 MNHNS, CDR2 SASEGT. V dropped 3 bases and J dropped 3; count of bases not matched to a gene: 11. The use of genomic DNA as template underpinned the TCR beta VDJ and CDR3 profiling. TCRdb ran MiXCR on the reads and lists one entry per CDR3 protein. Of some 220,000 distinct CDR3 sequences in the sample, roughly 33% were seen once. This entry is derived from a study of CD8+CD57+ T cells in acquired aplastic anemia. The TCR was taken from a human donor in good health, serving as a control. The chain uses TRBV6-1 and TRBJ1-5, with TRBD1 matching 7 bases. The sample consisted of sorted CD4+, CD8+, or CD8+CD57+ T cells (not recorded which) from PBMCs. The CDR3 sequence is CASSEVQGGEVNQPQHF. The CDR3 nucleotides read TGTGCCAGCAGTGAGGTCCAGGGGGGCGAAGTCAATCAGCCCCAGCATTTT.